The text below deals with one TCR beta chain. This clonotype was recorded many times. No antigen is known for it. Per-base quality was not reported, and no clone a single base away is much larger than it. The TCR beta CDR3 regions were amplified from RNA transcripts. The first round of RT-PCR for the TCR CDR3 was performed with the HTBI primer set and the Qiagen OneStep RT-PCR kit. Libraries were constructed in a second round of multiplex PCR, after which size selection and purification were performed. Libraries were sequenced paired-end with 100 bp reads on an Illumina HiSeq2000. The original methods were these. SOAPnuke was used to process the raw data, with reads discarded if the reads contained adapters or uncalled bases, had a mean Phred below 15, or lacked an exact constant-primer or identifier match. COPE v1.2.5 was used to merge high-quality paired reads, and clonotypes were defined as unique nucleotide sequences. MiTCR v1.1 was used to align clonotypes to the IMGT TRBV, TRBD and TRBJ reference segments. Analysis was restricted to V-J combinations with a frequency above 0.0001, which covered roughly 99% of repertoires. The TCS score was defined as the ratio of F50 (clonal expansion) to E x V (chaos), calculated using BLOSUM62-based TCRdist between CDR3 peptides within each V-J. Welch's t-statistics and random forest reduced approximately 520 V-J features to about 13, which were used in a naive Bayes classifier (R e1071). The public sequencing data were trimmed at Q25 with fastp and processed into clonotypes with MiXCR by TCRdb, which kept only in-frame beta chains. For every CDR3 protein sequence, its rows merge into one entry that carries the most common genes and DNA. These V and J calls originate from TCRdb's pipeline instead of the authors' own analysis. The sample records 300,000 to 500,000 distinct CDR3 sequences, about 14% of which are singletons. The ten biggest clones cover 25% to 30% of the sample.

The germline V gene specifies MNHNS as CDR1 and SASEGT as CDR2. V is pared back by 5 bases and J by 5 bases, with 12 bases lying between the germline termini. Spanning cysteine to phenylalanine, the CDR3 consists of 14 amino acids. CDR3 DNA is the only sequence kept; it has 42 bases, read in frame from the first base. The sample comes from a study of T cells in Graves' hyperthyroidism and ophthalmopathy (dated by TCRdb to between 2018 and 2021). Study-level background: Peripheral blood was collected at initial diagnosis, before any treatment. A discovery cohort of approximately 100 patients, approximately 45 with Graves' ophthalmopathy and fewer than 65 with stable Graves' hyperthyroidism, was used to find distinguishing TCR V-J signatures. After sampling, hyperthyroidism patients received methimazole starting at 30 mg daily, and ophthalmopathy patients received high-dose intravenous methylprednisolone. Prospective prediction of ophthalmopathy was tested in an independent validation cohort consisting of 18 to 20 hyperthyroidism patients and more than 15 patients who later progressed to ophthalmopathy. TCR Vbeta CDR3 sequencing of approximately 140 peripheral blood samples (43 ophthalmopathy, about 74 hyperthyroidism and approximately 17 progressor patients) is reported in the paper. The 100 or so discovery patients were randomly split 7:3 into training and test sets. The study also compared thyroid tissue and blood T-cell repertoires from several Graves' hyperthyroidism patients.

Ophthalmopathy patients had moderately to severely active disease, with a Clinical Activity Score of 3 or more, a NOSPECS grade of 4 or more, and a disease duration of less than 3 months. The study excluded patients with uncontrolled infections, other autoimmune diseases, pregnancy or lactation. Diagnoses relied on clinical symptoms, serum thyroxine and TRAb, thyroid ultrasound and orbital computed tomography. PBMCs were isolated from more than 9 ml of fresh peripheral blood by Ficoll-Paque density gradient centrifugation. Total RNA was extracted using Trizol reagent, and RNA quality was assessed on an Agilent 2100 Bioanalyzer. What the authors observed across the whole study: Sample size was not statistically predetermined, and blinding of investigators to group allocation was not performed. A 13 V-J signature model separated ophthalmopathy from stable hyperthyroidism, with 87.88% sensitivity and roughly 82% specificity in cross-validation and 80%/75% in testing. In validation, progression to ophthalmopathy was predicted by the model with 70.59% sensitivity and roughly 76% specificity, a median of about 6.8 months before onset. Most expanded thyroid clonotypes (frequency above 0.001) were also detected in blood, a finding suggesting that blood repertoires may reflect thyroid immune responses.

The sample taken for sequencing was blood. The TCR was taken from a man aged 50 to 59 with Graves' ophthalmopathy. The V gene is TRBV6-1 and the J gene is TRBJ2-2, with the D gene not clear enough to name. The CDR3 region has the sequence CASSFLQLTGELFF. The nucleotide sequence is given as TGTGCCAGCAGTTTTTTACAGCTAACCGGGGAGCTGTTTTTT.